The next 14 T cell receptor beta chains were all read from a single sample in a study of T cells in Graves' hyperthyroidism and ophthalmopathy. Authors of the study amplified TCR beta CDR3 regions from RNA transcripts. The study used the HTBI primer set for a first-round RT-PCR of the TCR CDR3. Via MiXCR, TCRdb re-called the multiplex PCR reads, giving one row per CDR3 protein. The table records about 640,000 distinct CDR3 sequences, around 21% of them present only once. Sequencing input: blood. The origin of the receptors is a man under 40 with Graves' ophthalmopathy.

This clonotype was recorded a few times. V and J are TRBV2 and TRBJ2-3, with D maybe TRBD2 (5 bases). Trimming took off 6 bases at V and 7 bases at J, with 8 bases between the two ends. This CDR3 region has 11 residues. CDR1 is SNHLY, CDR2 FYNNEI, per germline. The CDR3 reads CASRAENTQYF. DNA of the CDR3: TGTGCCAGCAGAGCGGAGAATACGCAGTATTTT.

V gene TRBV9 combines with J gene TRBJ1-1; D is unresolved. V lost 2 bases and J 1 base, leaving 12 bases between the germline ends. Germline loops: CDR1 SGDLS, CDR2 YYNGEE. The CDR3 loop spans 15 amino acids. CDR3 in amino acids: CASSVGYAGNTEAFF. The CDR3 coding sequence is TGTGCCAGCAGCGTGGGCTATGCCGGGAACACTGAAGCTTTCTTT.

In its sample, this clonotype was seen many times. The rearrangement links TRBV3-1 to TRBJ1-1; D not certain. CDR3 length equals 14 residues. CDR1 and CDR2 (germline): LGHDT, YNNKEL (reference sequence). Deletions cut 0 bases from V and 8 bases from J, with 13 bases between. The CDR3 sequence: CASSQEGGLTEAFF. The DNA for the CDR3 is TGTGCCAGCAGCCAAGAGGGAGGCCTCACGGAAGCTTTCTTT.

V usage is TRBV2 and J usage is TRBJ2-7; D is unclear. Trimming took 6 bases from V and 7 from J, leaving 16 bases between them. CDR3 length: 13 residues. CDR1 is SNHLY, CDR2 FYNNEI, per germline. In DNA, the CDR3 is TGTGCCAGCAGGGCACGGGTTTCGGAAGAGCAGTACTTC. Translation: CASRARVSEEQYF.

CDR3 in amino acids: CASKEGDTEAFF. CDR3 nucleotide sequence: TGTGCCAGCAAGGAGGGGGACACTGAAGCTTTCTTT. V gene TRBV28 combines with J gene TRBJ1-1, with D possibly being TRBD1 (6 bases). This CDR3 has 12 residues. Trimming took off 7 bases at V and 3 bases at J, with 9 bases between the two ends. CDR1 MDHEN and CDR2 SYDVKM come from the germline V gene.

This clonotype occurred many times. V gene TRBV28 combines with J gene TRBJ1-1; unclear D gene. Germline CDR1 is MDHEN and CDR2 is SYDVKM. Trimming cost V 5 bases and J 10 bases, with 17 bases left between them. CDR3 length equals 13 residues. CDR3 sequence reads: CASSPNRRLGAFF. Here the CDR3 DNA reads TGTGCCAGCAGTCCCAATCGGAGGTTAGGAGCTTTCTTT.

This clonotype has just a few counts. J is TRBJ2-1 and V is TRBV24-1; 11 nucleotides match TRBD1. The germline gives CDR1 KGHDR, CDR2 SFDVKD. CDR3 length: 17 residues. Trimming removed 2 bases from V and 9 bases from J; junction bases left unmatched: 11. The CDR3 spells CATSDYSGTGGRCEQFF. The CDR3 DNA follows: TGTGCCACCAGTGATTACTCCGGGACAGGGGGACGGTGTGAGCAGTTCTTC.

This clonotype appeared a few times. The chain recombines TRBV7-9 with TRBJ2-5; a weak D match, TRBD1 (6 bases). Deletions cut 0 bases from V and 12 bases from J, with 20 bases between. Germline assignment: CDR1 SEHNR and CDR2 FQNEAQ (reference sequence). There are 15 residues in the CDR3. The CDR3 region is CASSLAPPSGQMKYF. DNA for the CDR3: TGTGCCAGCAGCTTAGCGCCGCCGTCGGGACAAATGAAGTACTTC.

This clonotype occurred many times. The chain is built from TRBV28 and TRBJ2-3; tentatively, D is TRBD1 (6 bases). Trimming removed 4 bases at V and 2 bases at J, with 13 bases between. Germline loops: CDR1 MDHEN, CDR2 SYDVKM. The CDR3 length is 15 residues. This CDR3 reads CASSSTGHLTDTQYF. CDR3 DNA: TGTGCCAGCAGTTCAACGGGACACCTCACAGATACGCAGTATTTT. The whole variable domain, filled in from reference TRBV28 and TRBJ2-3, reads DVKVTQSSRYLVKRTGEKVFLECVQDMDHENMFWYRQDPGLGLRLIYFSYDVKMKEKGDIPEGYSVSREKKERFSLILESASTNQTSMYLCASSSTGHLTDTQYFGPGTRLTVL.

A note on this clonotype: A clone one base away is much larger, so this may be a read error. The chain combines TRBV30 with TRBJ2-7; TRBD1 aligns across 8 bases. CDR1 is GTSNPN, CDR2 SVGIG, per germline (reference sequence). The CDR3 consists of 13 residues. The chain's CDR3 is CAWNMDRVVEQCF. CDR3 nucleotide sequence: TGTGCCTGGAATATGGACAGGGTCGTCGAGCAGTGCTTC.

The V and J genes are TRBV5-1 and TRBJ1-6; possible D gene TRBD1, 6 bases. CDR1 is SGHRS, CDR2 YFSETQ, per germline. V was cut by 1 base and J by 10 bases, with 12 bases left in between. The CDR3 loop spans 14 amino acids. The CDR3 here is CASSLWGQRSPLHF. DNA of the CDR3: TGCGCCAGCAGCTTGTGGGGGCAGAGATCACCCCTCCACTTT.

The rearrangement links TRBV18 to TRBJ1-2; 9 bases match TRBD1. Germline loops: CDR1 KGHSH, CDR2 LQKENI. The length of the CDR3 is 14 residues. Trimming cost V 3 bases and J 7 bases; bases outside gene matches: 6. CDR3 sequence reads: CASSPGTGNSGYTF. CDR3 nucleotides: TGTGCCAGCTCACCTGGGACAGGGAATAGTGGCTACACCTTC.

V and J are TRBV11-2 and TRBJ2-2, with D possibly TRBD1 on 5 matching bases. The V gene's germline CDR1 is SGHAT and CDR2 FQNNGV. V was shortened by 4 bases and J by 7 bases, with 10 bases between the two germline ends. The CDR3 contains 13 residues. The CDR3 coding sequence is TGTGCCAGCAGCTCCGACCAGGGCGGGGAGCTGTTTTTT. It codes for CASSSDQGGELFF.

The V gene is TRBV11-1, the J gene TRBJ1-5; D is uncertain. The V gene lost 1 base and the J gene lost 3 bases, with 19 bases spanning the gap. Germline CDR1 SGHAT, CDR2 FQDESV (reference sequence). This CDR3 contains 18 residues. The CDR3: CASSLDESDQTANQPQHF. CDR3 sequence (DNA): TGTGCCAGCAGCTTAGATGAGTCGGATCAAACGGCCAATCAGCCCCAGCATTTT. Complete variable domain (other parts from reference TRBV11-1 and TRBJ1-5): EAEVAQSPRYKITEKSQAVAFWCDPISGHATLYWYRQILGQGPELLVQFQDESVVDDSQLPKDRFSAERLKGVDSTLKIQPAELGDSAMYLCASSLDESDQTANQPQHFGDGTRLSIL.